Listed here is a single T cell receptor beta chain. The data derive from a study of technical replicates of blood from several donors. The CDR3 consists of 15 residues. From germline, CDR1 is LNHDA and CDR2 SQIVND (reference sequence). V was trimmed by 5 bases and J by 5 bases, leaving 17 bases between them. TCRdb's copy holds only in-frame clones and misses some; the assay was immunoSEQ multiplex PCR. The sample shows around 93,000 clones, about 95% of them seen only once. The sequenced sample was T cells isolated from PBMCs. V and J are TRBV19 and TRBJ2-3; possible D gene TRBD2, 6 bases. The source is a human donor in good health. For the CDR3, the DNA is TGTGCCAGTAGTTCGGGGGAACACGTCGGAGATACGCAGTATTTT. It codes for CASSSGEHVGDTQYF.